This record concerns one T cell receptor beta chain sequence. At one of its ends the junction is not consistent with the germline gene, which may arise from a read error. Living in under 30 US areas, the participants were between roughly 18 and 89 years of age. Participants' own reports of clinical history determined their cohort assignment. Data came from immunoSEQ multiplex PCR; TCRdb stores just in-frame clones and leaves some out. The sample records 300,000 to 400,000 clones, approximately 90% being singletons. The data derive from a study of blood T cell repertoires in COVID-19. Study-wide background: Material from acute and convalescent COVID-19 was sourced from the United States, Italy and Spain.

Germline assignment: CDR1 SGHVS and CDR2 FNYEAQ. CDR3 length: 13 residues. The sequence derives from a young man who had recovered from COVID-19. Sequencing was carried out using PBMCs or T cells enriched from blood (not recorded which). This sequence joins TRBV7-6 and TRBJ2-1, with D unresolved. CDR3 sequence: CASSVAGYNEQFF. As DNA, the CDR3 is TGTGCCAGCAGCGTAGCCGGCTACAATGAGCAGTTCTTC.